This T cell receptor beta chain was recovered during a study of CD8 T cells in Susac syndrome. In the study overall: Among the Susac syndrome patients sequenced, over 5 had active disease and under ten were in remission.

The CDR3 totals 17 residues. The V gene end was trimmed by 3 bases and the J gene end by 0 bases; junction bases not matched to a gene: 6. In germline, CDR1 is SGHNT, CDR2 YYREEE (reference sequence). A quantity of about 0.5 to 1 ug RNA underwent reverse transcription using random hexamers. Amplification of the TCR beta CDR3 was carried out by immunoSEQ multiplex PCR, which spanned a total of 54 Vbeta and 13 Jbeta segments. MiXCR, applied by TCRdb to the immunoSEQ multiplex PCR reads, yields one record per CDR3 protein. The repertoire holds under 110,000 distinct CDR3 sequences, with roughly 94% as singletons. The study sequenced TCR beta in blood CD8+ and CD4+ T cells. Patients with Susac syndrome showed fulfilment of recently defined diagnostic criteria for definite or probable disease.

This receptor was obtained from a human donor with Susac syndrome. The V call is TRBV5-4, the J call TRBJ2-6; 7 positions match TRBD1. The sample comprised CD8+ T cells from PBMCs. CDR3 sequence: CASSWWTGLSGANVLTF. The CDR3 DNA reads as TGTGCCAGCAGCTGGTGGACAGGACTCTCTGGGGCCAACGTCCTGACTTTC.